What follows describes a single TCR beta chain. The clone's antigen remains unknown. No base quality information exists; no much larger clone differs at one position. The sample belongs to a study of blood T cell repertoires in COVID-19 (dated by TCRdb to the early 2020s). At the level of the whole study: Samples from collaborators originated in the United States, Italy and Spain and spanned both the acute and convalescent phases of COVID-19. The prospective study material was composed of cDNA or gDNA derived from T cells, B-cell-depleted T cells, or PBMCs. The dataset comprised deeply sampled blood TCRbeta repertoires from subjects exposed to, actively infected with, or recovered from COVID-19. The repertoires were made available in a free public database intended to serve as a resource for research on the immune response to SARS-CoV-2. Samples came from the ongoing ImmuneRACE study (first 160 participants) plus 1,254 subjects from 6 global collaborators. Sample metadata almost always included a de-identified subject ID, COVID-19 status, age in years and sex. Where HLA class I and class II types were available, the types were taken from metadata supplied by the sample provider, not from assay-based typing. General study outcomes and caveats: How much clinical and demographic metadata was included differed by source and by participant, and the metadata was provided uncurated.

TCRbeta CDR3 regions were amplified from genomic DNA using the immunoSEQ Assay, a bias-controlled multiplex PCR. In the authors' own workflow: The number of nucleated cells in each sample was estimated from the amplification of reference gene primers within the assay. To quantify the absolute abundance of each unique TCRbeta CDR3 rearrangement, sequence reads were collapsed and filtered. Productive Simpson clonality was computed per sample as the square root of Simpson's diversity index over productive rearrangements. TCRdb took this table from immuneACCESS and kept in-frame rearrangements with V and J called. Such tables lack part of the clones; where checked against another copy, unresolved V genes explain under half of the gap, and the rest is unexplained. That table is the source of V, J and clone size, and D and trimming were worked out from the DNA. This sample is represented by about 250,000 clones; 84% of them were singletons. The ten largest clones represent 4% to 5.5% of the sample.

Each collaborating institution followed its own protocols to collect whole blood in K2EDTA tubes. For TCRbeta analysis, collaborator samples were shipped as frozen whole blood, as isolated PBMCs, or as DNA extracted from either sample type. The CDR3 runs 15 amino acids, cysteine and phenylalanine included. Left in the record is the CDR3 DNA by itself, 45 bases read in frame from the first base. CDR1 and CDR2 (SGHVS, FNYEAQ) derive from the germline V gene. V has 4 bases trimmed and J has 1 base trimmed; junction bases matching no gene number 3. The sequence is built from TRBV7-6 and TRBJ2-2, and TRBD2 aligns with 7 junction nucleotides. The specimen sequenced was peripheral blood. This receptor was taken from a man aged 45 to 65 with active or convalescent COVID-19. The nucleotide sequence reads TGTGCCAGCAGCTCCGGGGGGAGGAACACCGGGGAGCTGTTTTTT. Translation gives CASSSGGRNTGELFF.